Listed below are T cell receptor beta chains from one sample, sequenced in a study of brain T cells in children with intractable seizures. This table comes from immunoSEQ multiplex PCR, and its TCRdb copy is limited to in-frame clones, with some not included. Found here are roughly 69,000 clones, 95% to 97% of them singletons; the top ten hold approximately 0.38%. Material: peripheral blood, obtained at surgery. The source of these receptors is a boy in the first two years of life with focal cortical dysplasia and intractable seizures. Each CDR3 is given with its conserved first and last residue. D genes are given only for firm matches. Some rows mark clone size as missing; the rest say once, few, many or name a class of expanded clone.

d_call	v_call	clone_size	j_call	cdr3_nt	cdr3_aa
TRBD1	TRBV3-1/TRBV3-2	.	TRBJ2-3	TGTGCCAGCAGCTTTAGGACAGGGGCAGACACAGATACGCAGTATTTT	CASSFRTGADTDTQYF
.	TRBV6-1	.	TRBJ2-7	TGTGCCAGCAGTTTCGACGGGCCTCCCTACGAGCAGTACTTC	CASSFDGPPYEQYF
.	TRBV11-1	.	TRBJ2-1	TGTGCCAGCAGCTTACTCGGCGGGTCCTACAATGAGCAGTTCTTC	CASSLLGGSYNEQFF
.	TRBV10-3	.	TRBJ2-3	TGTGCCATCTCAGACAGGTATAACACAGATACGCAGTATTTT	CAISDRYNTDTQYF
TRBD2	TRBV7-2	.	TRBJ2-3	TGTGCCAGCAGCTTAGTAGGACTAGCGGGAGACGGGACAGATACGCAGTATTTT	CASSLVGLAGDGTDTQYF
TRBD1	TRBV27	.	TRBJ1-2	TGTGCCAGCAGTTTACAGGGGGCGCACTATGGCTACACCTTC	CASSLQGAHYGYTF
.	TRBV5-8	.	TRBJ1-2	TGTGCCAGCAGCTTGCGTAGGGGATTCCGTGGCTACACCTTC	CASSLRRGFRGYTF
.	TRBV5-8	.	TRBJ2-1	TGTGCCAGCAGCTGGGGAAACAGGGATTCGTTCTTC	CASSWGNRDSFF
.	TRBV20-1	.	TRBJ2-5	TGCAGTGCTAGTGGACTGATCCAAGAGACCCAGTACTTC	CSASGLIQETQYF
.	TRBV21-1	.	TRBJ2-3	TGTGCCAGCAGCAAGACTAGCGGGAGCACAGATACGCAGTATTTT	CASSKTSGSTDTQYF
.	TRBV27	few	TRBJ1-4	TGTGCCAGCAGTTTACAAGCAACTAATGAAAAACTGTTTTTT	CASSLQATNEKLFF
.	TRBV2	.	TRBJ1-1	TGTGCCAGCAGGATTGGGGCCGCAGCCACTGAAGCTTTCTTT	CASRIGAAATEAFF
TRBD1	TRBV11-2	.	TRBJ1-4	TGTGCCAGCAGCAAGGACGGGACAGCAGCAACTAATGAAAAACTGTTTTTT	CASSKDGTAATNEKLFF
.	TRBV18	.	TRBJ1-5	TGTGCCAGCTCACCATTTGAGGGGCAGCCCCAGCATTTT	CASSPFEGQPQHF
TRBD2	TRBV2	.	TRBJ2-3	TGTGCCAGCAGTGCGTGGGGAGCGGGGGTCAGCACAGATACGCAGTATTTT	CASSAWGAGVSTDTQYF
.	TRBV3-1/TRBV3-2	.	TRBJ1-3	TGTGCCAGCAGCCAAGATTTAACAGGCCCCTCTGGAAACACCATATATTTT	CASSQDLTGPSGNTIYF
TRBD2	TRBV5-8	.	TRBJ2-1	TGTGCCAGCAGCTTGGTCGCCGGGGGGGTGGTGGATGAGCAGTTCTTC	CASSLVAGGVVDEQFF
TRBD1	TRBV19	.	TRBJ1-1	TGTGCCAGTAGTATAGGTTCCGGGACAGTGAACACTGAAGCTTTCTTT	CASSIGSGTVNTEAFF
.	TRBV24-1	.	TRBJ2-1	TGTGCCACCAGTGAGGGGGGTCTTGCTAGCATTTTCTCCTACAATGAGCAGTTCTTC	CATSEGGLASIFSYNEQFF
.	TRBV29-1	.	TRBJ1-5	TGCAGCGTTGGGGGGCACAATCAGCCCCAGCATTTT	CSVGGHNQPQHF
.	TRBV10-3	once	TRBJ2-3	TGTGCCATCAAGCAGGGCGGTCTCACAGATACGCAGTATTTT	CAIKQGGLTDTQYF
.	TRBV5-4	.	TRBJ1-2	TGTGCCAGCAGCTCCCTTAGAGCGTCTAACTATGGCTACACCTTC	CASSSLRASNYGYTF
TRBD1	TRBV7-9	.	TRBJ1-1	TGTGCCAGCAGCCTATCCGAACAGGGGTCTGAAGCTTTCTTT	CASSLSEQGSEAFF
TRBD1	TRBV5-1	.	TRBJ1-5	TGCGCCAGCAGCGCACAGGGGAATCAGCCCCAGCATTTT	CASSAQGNQPQHF
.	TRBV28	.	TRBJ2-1	TGTGCCAGCAGTTTCTTCAATGAGCAGTTCTTC	CASSFFNEQFF
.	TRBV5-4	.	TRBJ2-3	TGTGCCAGCAGCTTGCACGCGGGCGGGGCGCAGTATTTT	CASSLHAGGAQYF
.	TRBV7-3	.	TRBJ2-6	TGTGCCAGCAGCTTAAGGTCTGGGGCCAACGTCCTGACTTTC	CASSLRSGANVLTF
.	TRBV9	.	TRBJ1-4	TGTGCCAGCAGCGTAGATGGGGGGGCGAATGAAAAACTGTTTTTT	CASSVDGGANEKLFF
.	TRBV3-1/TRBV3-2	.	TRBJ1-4	TGTGCCAGCAGCCAGATGACAGTGGACAATGAAAAACTGTTTTTT	CASSQMTVDNEKLFF
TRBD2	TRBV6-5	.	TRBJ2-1	TGTGCCAGCAGTTCTAGCGGGAGCTCCTACAATGAGCAGTTCTTC	CASSSSGSSYNEQFF
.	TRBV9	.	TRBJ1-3	TGTGCCAGCAGCCCCCTCCTCTCTGGAAACACCATATATTTT	CASSPLLSGNTIYF
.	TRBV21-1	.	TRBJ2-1	.	CASSKVGQGSSYNEQFF
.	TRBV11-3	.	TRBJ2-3	TGTGCCAGCAGCCCCCCCGGAGAAGATACGCAGTATTTT	CASSPPGEDTQYF
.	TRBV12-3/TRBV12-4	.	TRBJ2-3	TGTGCCAGCAGGTATAGCACAGATACGCAGTATTTT	CASRYSTDTQYF
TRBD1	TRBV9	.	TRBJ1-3	TGTGCCAGCAGCGAACGGGACAGAATTATCTCTGGAAACACCATATATTTT	CASSERDRIISGNTIYF
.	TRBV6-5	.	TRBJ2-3	TGTGCCAGCAGCCGGACCTCGCGCACAGATACGCAGTATTTT	CASSRTSRTDTQYF
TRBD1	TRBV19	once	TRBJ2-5	TGTGCCAGTAGGCGGACAGGGGAGGGGGAGACCCAGTACTTC	CASRRTGEGETQYF
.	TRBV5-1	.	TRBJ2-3	TGCGCCAGCAGCTCGGGGTCCGGGACCACAGATACGCAGTATTTT	CASSSGSGTTDTQYF
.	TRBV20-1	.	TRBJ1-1	TGCAGTGCTCGGGGGGCTTTCTTT	CSARGAFF